These 16 T cell receptor beta chains were sequenced from one sample in a study of CD8+ T cells in alopecia areata. In each case, RNA was isolated and then reverse transcribed into cDNA as the sequencing template. Repertoires were generated with immunoSEQ multiplex PCR, while TCRdb's copy carries only in-frame clones and drops some. The sample shows around 300,000 clones, none of them appearing just once. Cells that came from pooled cutaneous lymph nodes were sorted using CD4, CD8alpha, NKG2D, NKG2ACE and other markers. Sequencing was carried out using CD4+ T cells sorted from a lymph node. The receptors were gathered from a C3H/HeJ mouse with alopecia areata. Mice of this strain are of MHC haplotype H2-k.

This clone appeared a few times. Gene names denote mouse genes. The read stops 3 residues short of the end of the CDR3; the missing end is completed from the germline J gene. The V gene is TRBV13-3, the J gene TRBJ1-6, with D perhaps TRBD1 (6 bases). TRBJ1-6 is marked as an open reading frame, function uncertain. The germline CDR1 and CDR2 sequences are NNHDY and SYVADS. This CDR3 region has 15 residues. Trimming removed 6 bases from V and 0 bases from J, with 10 bases in between. Partial CDR3 DNA: TGTGCCAGCAAACGGACAGATTCCTATAATTCGCCC. Amino acids: CASKRTDSYNSP. The full CDR3 sequence reads CASKRTDSYNSPLYF.

With respect to this clone: Germline and genes: mouse. Read data end 4 residues before the CDR3 end; the end is taken from the germline J gene. Additional DNA sequences in this sample encode the identical CDR3. The genes are TRBV13-3 and TRBJ2-3; 11 bases fit TRBD2. From germline, CDR1 is NNHDY and CDR2 SYVADS. This CDR3 has 15 amino acids. Trimming at V came to 6 bases and at J to 3 bases, leaving 6 bases not matched to a gene. CDR3 DNA (partial): TGTGCCAGCAAAACTGGGGGGGCGGGGGCAGAA. Translated: CASKTGGAGAE. The entire CDR3 protein reads CASKTGGAGAETLYF.

A word on this clone: Germline and genes: mouse. The read ends 4 residues before the CDR3 terminus; that terminus is restored from the germline J gene. The chain is built from TRBV13-1 and TRBJ1-2; D ambiguous. CDR3 length: 15 residues. The germline V gene has CDR1 NSHNY and CDR2 SYGAGN. V lost 0 bases, J lost 0 bases, and 9 bases lay in between. The part of the CDR3 DNA that was read is TGTGCCAGCAGTGATGCGGCAGGTCCAAACTCC. Amino acids: CASSDAAGPNS. The CDR3 in its entirety is CASSDAAGPNSDYTF.

With respect to this clone: Gene names are the mouse ones. The CDR3 end is not reached by the read, which stops 4 residues before it; the germline J gene fills it in. Other DNA sequences in this specimen translate into the identical CDR3. The rearrangement links TRBV1 to TRBJ2-2; D ambiguous. The germline gives CDR1 NSQYPW, CDR2 LRSPGD (reference sequence). This CDR3 contains 15 residues. Trimming removed 0 bases from V and 1 base from J, with 6 bases in between. Partial CDR3 DNA: TGCACCTGCAGTGCAGACAACAGAAACACCGGG. Its protein product is CTCSADNRNTG. The whole CDR3 region reads CTCSADNRNTGQLYF.

On this clone itself: Mouse names are used for the genes. The missing CDR3 end, 4 residues past where the read stops, is filled in from the germline J gene. This chain connects TRBV17 to TRBJ2-1; D might be TRBD2 (6 bases). CDR1 is MNHDT, CDR2 YYDKIL, per germline. The germline V and J ends were trimmed by 0 bases and 3 bases, with 12 bases remaining between them. This CDR3 comprises 16 residues. The sequenced part of the CDR3 DNA is TGTGCTAGCAGTAGAGATCAGGCTGGGGCCTATGCT. Its protein product is CASSRDQAGAYA. The entire CDR3 sequence reads CASSRDQAGAYAEQFF.

This clone was detected ten times or more. The gene names here belong to mouse. The read ends 4 residues before the CDR3 terminus; that terminus is restored from the germline J gene. The genes are TRBV12-1 and TRBJ1-2; D possibly corresponds to TRBD1 (6 bases). The CDR3 length is 15 residues. Trimming stripped 0 bases from V and 0 bases from J, with 10 bases between. Germline loops: CDR1 SGHSN, CDR2 HYEKVE. The covered CDR3 bases are TGTGCCAGCTCTCTCGCAGGGGCGGCAAACTCC. This translates into CASSLAGAANS. The entire CDR3 protein reads CASSLAGAANSDYTF.

This clone was detected a few times. Genes here carry mouse names. The CDR3 end lies 4 residues beyond the end of the read and is filled in from the germline J gene. The same CDR3 can be traced to other DNA sequences in this sample. This sequence joins TRBV13-2 and TRBJ2-3, with 10 bases lining up with TRBD2. The CDR3 covers 15 residues. The junction had 0 bases not matched to a gene; V was cut back by 2 bases and J by 0 bases. CDR1 NNHNN and CDR2 SYGAGS come from the germline V gene (reference sequence). The CDR3 reads CASGEGLGSAETLYF. The DNA read from the CDR3 is TGTGCCAGCGGTGAGGGACTGGGGAGTGCAGAA.

This clone was detected many times. The listed genes are named as in mouse. Coverage ceases 4 residues before the CDR3 finishes, and the germline J gene fills in the end. Other DNA sequences in the sample encode the same CDR3. This chain links TRBV13-1 with TRBJ1-2, with TRBD1 as a possible D gene (6 bases). V was trimmed by 5 bases and J by 0 bases, leaving 8 bases between them. The germline CDR1 and CDR2 sequences are NSHNY and SYGAGN. The CDR3 loop spans 13 amino acids. The CDR3 bases that were read are TGTGCCAGCAGGGACAGCCCAAACTCC. It translates to CASRDSPNS. The entire CDR3 sequence reads CASRDSPNSDYTF.

Concerning this clone itself: Gene names are mouse gene names. From the germline J gene comes the end of the CDR3, since the read stops 3 residues before it. This chain uses TRBV13-2 with TRBJ1-6; 7 nucleotides match TRBD1. TRBJ1-6 is treated as an ORF (open reading frame) with a function not yet certain. V trimming: 4 bases; J trimming: 8 bases; junction bases outside the gene matches: 3. The CDR3 spans 13 residues. The V gene's germline CDR1 is NNHNN and CDR2 SYGAGS (reference sequence). The CDR3 is CASGRQGDSPLYF. The CDR3 bases that were read are TGTGCCAGCGGTCGACAGGGCGATTCGCCC.

Details on this clone: Each gene name is a mouse one. The CDR3 end lies 4 residues beyond the end of the read and is filled in from the germline J gene. Distinct nucleotide sequences in the sample also encode this CDR3. The V and J genes are TRBV19 and TRBJ2-3, with D tentatively TRBD1 (5 bases). The CDR3 is made up of 13 amino acids. The germline CDR1 and CDR2 sequences are FNHDT and SITEND (reference sequence). Trimming stripped 3 bases from V and 1 base from J, with 6 bases between. The CDR3 bases that were read are TGTGCCAGCAGTACCAGGGGTGCAGAA. It codes for CASSTRGAE. The whole CDR3 region reads CASSTRGAETLYF.

This clone showed up just a few times. Gene names refer to mouse genes. The read finishes 4 residues shy of the CDR3 end, and the germline J gene is used to complete it. This chain uses TRBV13-1 with TRBJ2-2, with a weak D call TRBD1 (6 bases). Trimming cost V 5 bases and J 0 bases, with 14 bases left between them. The CDR3 is 16 amino acids. The germline V gene has CDR1 NSHNY and CDR2 SYGAGN. The chain's CDR3 is CASSPRDKANTGQLYF. The sequenced CDR3 bases are TGTGCCAGCAGCCCCCGGGACAAAGCAAACACCGGG.

Only a few counts were recorded for this clone. Germline and genes: mouse. With the read ending 4 residues before the CDR3 end, the germline J gene is used to fill in that end. The identical CDR3 is also encoded by other nucleotide sequences in the sample. This chain joins TRBV1 and TRBJ2-1, with 9 bases lining up with TRBD1. The CDR3 is made up of 15 amino acids. Germline assignment: CDR1 NSQYPW and CDR2 LRSPGD (reference sequence). V was pared by 3 bases and J by 6 bases, with 6 bases of the junction left unmatched. The CDR3 DNA, read in part, is TGCACCTGCAGTGCCCCGGGACAGGGATTTGCT. Amino acids: CTCSAPGQGFA. From start to end, the CDR3 is CTCSAPGQGFAEQFF.

As regards this clone: Germline and genes: mouse. The CDR3 extends 4 residues past the end of the read, so its final part is completed from the germline J gene. The genes are TRBV5 and TRBJ2-3; 11 positions match TRBD2. The CDR3 length is 16 residues. V trimming: 3 bases; J trimming: 2 bases; junction bases outside the gene matches: 4. Germline V gene lookup returns CDR1 LGHNA and CDR2 YNLKQL (reference sequence). The CDR3 sequence: CASSHTGGAPAETLYF. The DNA read from the CDR3 is TGTGCCAGCAGCCATACTGGGGGGGCGCCTGCAGAA.

This clone was seen more than once but under ten times. The genes are named according to mouse. The read ends 4 residues before the CDR3 terminus; that terminus is restored from the germline J gene. The chain recombines TRBV31 with TRBJ2-1; maybe TRBD1 (6 bases). The V end was cut by 3 bases, the J end by 3 bases, with 12 bases between. From germline, CDR1 is GKSSPN and CDR2 SITVG. This CDR3 comprises 14 residues. Here the CDR3 reads CAWRPGTIYAEQFF. The DNA read from the CDR3 is TGTGCCTGGAGACCCGGGACAATCTATGCT. The full variable domain, completed using reference TRBV31 and TRBJ2-1, is AQTIHQWPVAEIKAVGSPLSLGCTIKGKSSPNLYWYWQATGGTLQQLFYSITVGQVESVVQLNLSASRPKDDQFILSTEKLLLSHSGFYLCAWRPGTIYAEQFFGPGTRLTVL.

This clone has more than one count but fewer than ten. Gene labels here are mouse ones. The read gets to within 3 residues of the CDR3 end, and the germline J gene fills in the rest. Other DNA sequences in this sample translate to the same CDR3. The chain is built from TRBV1 and TRBJ1-6; D not certain. TRBJ1-6 is reported as an ORF; its role is uncertain. Germline CDR1 and CDR2: NSQYPW and LRSPGD (reference sequence). CDR3 length: 15 residues. V lost 3 bases to trimming and J lost 0 bases, with 6 bases between them. The CDR3 is CTCSAPDSYNSPLYF. The sequenced part of the CDR3 DNA is TGCACCTGCAGTGCTCCAGATTCCTATAATTCGCCC.

In the case of this clone: Gene names refer to mouse genes. Read coverage stops 4 residues before the CDR3 terminus; the germline J gene supplies the remainder. The J gene is TRBJ2-3, the V gene TRBV13-2, with 8 bases identical to TRBD1. The CDR3 sequence is 15 residues long. Trimming at V came to 5 bases and at J to 0 bases, leaving 5 bases not matched to a gene. The germline V gene has CDR1 NNHNN and CDR2 SYGAGS (reference sequence). The sequenced part of the CDR3 DNA is TGTGCCAGCGGCCCCGACAGGGGTAGTGCAGAA. Translating gives CASGPDRGSAE. The complete CDR3 sequence is CASGPDRGSAETLYF.